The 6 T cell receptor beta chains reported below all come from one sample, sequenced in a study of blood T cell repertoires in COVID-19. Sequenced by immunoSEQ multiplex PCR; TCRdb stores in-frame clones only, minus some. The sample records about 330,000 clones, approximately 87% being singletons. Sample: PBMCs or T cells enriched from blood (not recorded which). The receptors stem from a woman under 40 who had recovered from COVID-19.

In nucleotides, the CDR3 is TGTGCCAGCAGTCGGGGACTAGCGGGGTACGAGCAGTACTTC. Protein sequence: CASSRGLAGYEQYF. The chain recombines TRBV6-2 or TRBV6-3 with TRBJ2-7; 13 bases align to TRBD2. After removal of 5 bases from V and 4 bases from J, the junction contained 2 bases not matched to a gene. Per the germline V gene, CDR1 is MNHEY and CDR2 is SVGEGT. CDR3 size: 14 residues.

The chain's CDR3 is CASSYRGEAFF. Written as DNA, the CDR3 is TGTGCCAGTAGTTACCGGGGTGAAGCTTTCTTT. The chain uses TRBV19 and TRBJ1-1; D unclear. This CDR3 is 11 amino acids long. V shed 5 bases and J shed 7 bases, with 8 bases lying between them. Germline assignment: CDR1 LNHDA and CDR2 SQIVND (reference sequence). The full variable domain, its missing parts supplied by reference TRBV19 and TRBJ1-1, is DGGITQSPKYLFRKEGQNVTLSCEQNLNHDAMYWYRQDPGQGLRLIYYSQIVNDFQKGDIAEGYSVSREKKESFPLTVTSAQKNPTAFYLCASSYRGEAFFGQGTRLTVV.

CDR3 region: CSASFDRGYGYTF. CDR3 in DNA: TGCAGTGCCAGTTTTGACAGGGGGTATGGCTACACCTTC. The genes are TRBV20-1 and TRBJ1-2; 9 bases match TRBD1. Unmatched junction bases numbered 7, after V lost 6 bases and J lost 5 bases. The germline gives CDR1 DFQATT, CDR2 SNEGSKA (reference sequence). The CDR3 runs 13 residues.

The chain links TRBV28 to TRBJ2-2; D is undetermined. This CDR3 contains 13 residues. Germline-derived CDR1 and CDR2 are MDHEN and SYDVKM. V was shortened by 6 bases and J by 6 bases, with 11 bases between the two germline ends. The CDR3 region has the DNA TGTGCCAGCAGATCCTTAATCTCCGGGGAGCTGTTTTTT. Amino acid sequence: CASRSLISGELFF.

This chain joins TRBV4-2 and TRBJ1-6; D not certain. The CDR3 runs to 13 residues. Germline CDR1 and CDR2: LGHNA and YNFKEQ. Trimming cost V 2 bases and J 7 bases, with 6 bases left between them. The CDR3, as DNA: TGTGCCAGCAGCCAATTCCAAAATTCACCCCTCCACTTT. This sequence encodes CASSQFQNSPLHF.

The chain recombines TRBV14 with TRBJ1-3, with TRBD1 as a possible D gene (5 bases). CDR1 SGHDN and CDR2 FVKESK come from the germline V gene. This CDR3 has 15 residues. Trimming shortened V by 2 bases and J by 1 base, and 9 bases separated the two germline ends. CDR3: CASSQQGYSGNTIYF. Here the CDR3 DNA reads TGTGCCAGCAGCCAACAGGGTTATTCTGGAAACACCATATATTTT.